This T cell receptor (beta chain) derives from a study of a mutant IDH1 vaccine in newly diagnosed glioma. Repertoires were generated with immunoSEQ multiplex PCR, while TCRdb's copy carries only in-frame clones and drops some. The data contain 32,000 or so clones, approximately 86% of them seen just once; the ten biggest clones take up around 3%. Comment on this clone: Its antigen remains unidentified.

As for time point: week 5, during vaccination. Every vaccine dose comprised 300 ug of mutant IDH1 20-mer peptide plus topical imiquimod. CDR3 size: 16 residues. Germline V gene data show CDR1 as SGHTA and CDR2 as FQGTGA. The V gene lost 7 bases and the J gene lost 0 bases, with 16 bases spanning the gap. The genes are TRBV7-3 and TRBJ2-4; the D is unclear. The sequence derives from a woman aged 40-49 years with glioma. Some clones in this sample may be carry-over from other donors' samples. The specimen comprised peripheral blood mononuclear cells (PBMCs), sampled from a glioma patient whose treatment included an IDH1 peptide vaccine. Here the CDR3 reads CASTFGSVGAKNIQYF. The CDR3 DNA reads TGTGCCAGCACCTTTGGTTCTGTCGGAGCCAAAAACATTCAGTACTTC.